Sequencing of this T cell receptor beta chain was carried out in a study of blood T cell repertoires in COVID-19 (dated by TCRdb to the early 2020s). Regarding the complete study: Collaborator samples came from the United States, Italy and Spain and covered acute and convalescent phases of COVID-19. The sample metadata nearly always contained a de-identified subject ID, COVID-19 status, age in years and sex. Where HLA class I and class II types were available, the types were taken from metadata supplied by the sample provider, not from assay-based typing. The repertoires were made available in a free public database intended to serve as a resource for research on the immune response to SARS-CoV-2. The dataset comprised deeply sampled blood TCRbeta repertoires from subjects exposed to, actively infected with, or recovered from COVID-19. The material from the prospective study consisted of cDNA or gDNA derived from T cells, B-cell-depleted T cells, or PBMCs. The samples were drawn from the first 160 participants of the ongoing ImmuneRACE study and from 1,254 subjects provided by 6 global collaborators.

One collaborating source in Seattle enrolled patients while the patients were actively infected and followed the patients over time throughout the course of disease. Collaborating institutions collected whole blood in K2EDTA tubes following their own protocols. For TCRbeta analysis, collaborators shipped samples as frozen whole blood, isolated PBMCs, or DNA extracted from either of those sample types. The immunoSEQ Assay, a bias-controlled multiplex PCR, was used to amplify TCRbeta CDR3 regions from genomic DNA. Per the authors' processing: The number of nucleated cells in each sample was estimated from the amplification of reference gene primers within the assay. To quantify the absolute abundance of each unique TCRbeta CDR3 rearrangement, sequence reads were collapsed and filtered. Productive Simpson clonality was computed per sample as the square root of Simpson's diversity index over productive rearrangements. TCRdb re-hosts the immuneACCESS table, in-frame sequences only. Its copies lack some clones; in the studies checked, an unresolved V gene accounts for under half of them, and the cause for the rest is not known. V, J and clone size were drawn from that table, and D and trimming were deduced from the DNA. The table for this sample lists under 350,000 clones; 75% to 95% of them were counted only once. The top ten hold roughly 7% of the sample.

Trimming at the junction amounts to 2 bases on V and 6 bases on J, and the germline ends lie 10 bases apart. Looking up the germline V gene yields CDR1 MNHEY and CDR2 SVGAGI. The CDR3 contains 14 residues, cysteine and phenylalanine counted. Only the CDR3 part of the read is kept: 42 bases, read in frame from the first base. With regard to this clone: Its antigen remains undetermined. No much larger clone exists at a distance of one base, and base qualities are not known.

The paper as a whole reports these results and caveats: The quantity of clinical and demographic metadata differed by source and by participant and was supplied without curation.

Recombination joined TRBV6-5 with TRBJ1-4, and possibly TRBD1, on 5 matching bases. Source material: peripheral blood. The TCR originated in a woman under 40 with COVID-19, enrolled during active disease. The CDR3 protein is CASSYLGGDEKLFF. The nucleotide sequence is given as TGTGCCAGCAGTTACCTGGGGGGGGATGAAAAACTGTTTTTT.